The clone carrying this T cell receptor (beta chain) was counted many times. Its antigen is as yet unknown. Amplified regions were TCR beta CDR3 sequences from RNA transcripts. An initial round of RT-PCR targeting the TCR CDR3 relied on the HTBI primer set. One entry per CDR3 protein, called by TCRdb with MiXCR from the multiplex PCR reads. The sample has around 540,000 distinct CDR3 sequences, around 46% seen once. The data originate from a study of T cells in Graves' hyperthyroidism and ophthalmopathy. Study-level findings and limits: Most expanded thyroid clonotypes above 0.001 also appeared in blood. Prediction of ophthalmopathy progression came a median 6.5 months pre-onset. Patients with ophthalmopathy were separated from those with stable hyperthyroidism by a 13 V-J model.

Germline lookup yields CDR1 SNHLY and CDR2 FYNNEI. The CDR3 covers 12 residues. The V end lost 4 bases, the J end lost 2 bases, and 5 bases lay between the germline ends. Patients showing uncontrolled infection, other autoimmune disease, pregnancy or lactation were ineligible. The sample comprised peripheral blood or thyroid tissue (not recorded which). The rearrangement joins TRBV2 to TRBJ2-5; unclear D gene. The sequence came from a woman aged 18-29 years with Graves' hyperthyroidism. CDR3 bases: TGTGCCAGCAGTGTCACGCAAGAGACCCAGTACTTC. As protein: CASSVTQETQYF.